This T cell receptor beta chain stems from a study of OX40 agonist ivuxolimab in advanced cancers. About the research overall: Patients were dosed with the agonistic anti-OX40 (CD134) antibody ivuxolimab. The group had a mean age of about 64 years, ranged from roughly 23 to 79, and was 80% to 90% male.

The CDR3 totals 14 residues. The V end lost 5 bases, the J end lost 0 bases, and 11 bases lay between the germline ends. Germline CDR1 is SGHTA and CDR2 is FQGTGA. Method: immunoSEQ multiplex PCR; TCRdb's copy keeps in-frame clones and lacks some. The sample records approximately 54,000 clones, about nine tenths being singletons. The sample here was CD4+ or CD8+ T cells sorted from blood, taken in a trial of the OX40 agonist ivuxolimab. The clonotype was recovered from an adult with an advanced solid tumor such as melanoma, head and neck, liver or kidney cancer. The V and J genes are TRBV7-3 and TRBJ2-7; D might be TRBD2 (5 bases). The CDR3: CASSEGPSSYEQYF. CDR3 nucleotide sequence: TGTGCCAGCAGCGAGGGCCCGAGCTCCTACGAGCAGTACTTC.